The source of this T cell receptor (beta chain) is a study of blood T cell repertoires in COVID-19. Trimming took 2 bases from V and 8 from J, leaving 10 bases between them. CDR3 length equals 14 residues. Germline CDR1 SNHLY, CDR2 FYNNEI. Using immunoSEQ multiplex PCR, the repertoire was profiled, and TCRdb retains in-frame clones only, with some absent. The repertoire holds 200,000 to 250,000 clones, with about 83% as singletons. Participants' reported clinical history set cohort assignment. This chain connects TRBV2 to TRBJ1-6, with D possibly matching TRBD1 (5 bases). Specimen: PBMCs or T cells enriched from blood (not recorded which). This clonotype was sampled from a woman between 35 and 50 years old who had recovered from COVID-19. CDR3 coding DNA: TGTGCCAGCAGTGAACAGGGTTCGGATTCACCCCTCCACTTT. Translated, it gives CASSEQGSDSPLHF.